These 5 T cell receptor beta chains were all obtained from the same sample, sequenced in a study of Graves' ophthalmopathy and Graves' hyperthyroidism. RNA served as the template for amplifying TCR beta CDR3 regions. RT-PCR in the first round used HTBI primers; a second-round multiplex PCR followed. TCRdb independently ran MiXCR on the multiplex PCR reads; one entry per CDR3 protein. The sample lists about 380,000 distinct CDR3 sequences, 15% to 19% occurring once. The sequencing sample was made of peripheral blood. The origin of the receptors is a young woman with stable Graves' hyperthyroidism.

In its sample, this clonotype was seen many times. This sequence joins TRBV20-1 and TRBJ1-6, with a weak D call TRBD1 (5 bases). Trimming removed 1 base from V and 5 bases from J, with 15 bases in between. CDR1 and CDR2 (germline): DFQATT, SNEGSKA (reference sequence). The CDR3 runs 16 residues. CDR3: CSARAPTGSHNSPLHF. CDR3 sequence (DNA): TGCAGTGCTAGAGCCCCCACAGGTAGCCATAATTCACCCCTCCACTTT.

There are many counts of this clonotype. The chain recombines TRBV19 with TRBJ1-1; D remains ambiguous. CDR3 size: 17 residues. Germline lookup yields CDR1 LNHDA and CDR2 SQIVND (reference sequence). V gave up 3 bases and J gave up 1 base, with 18 bases separating them. CDR3 in amino acids: CASSISPWWDGNTEAFF. CDR3 nucleotides: TGTGCCAGTAGTATCTCCCCCTGGTGGGATGGGAACACTGAAGCTTTCTTT.

The V call is TRBV18, the J call TRBJ2-7; possible D gene TRBD2, 6 bases. CDR1 is KGHSH, CDR2 LQKENI, per germline. The CDR3 consists of 16 residues. The V end lost 2 bases, the J end lost 3 bases, and 17 bases lay between the germline ends. DNA for the CDR3: TGTGCCAGCTCACCAGTCAGTCCGGGACTGAGCTACGAGCAGTACTTC. Its protein is CASSPVSPGLSYEQYF. Full variable domain (rest looked up from reference TRBV18 and TRBJ2-7): NAGVMQNPRHLVRRRGQEARLRCSPMKGHSHVYWYRQLPEEGLKFMVYLQKENIIDESGMPKERFSAEFPKEGPSILRIQQVVRGDSAAYFCASSPVSPGLSYEQYFGPGTRLTVT.

This clonotype turned up a few times. The rearrangement uses TRBV19 and TRBJ1-1; a weak D match, TRBD1 (6 bases). This CDR3 spans 13 amino acids. From germline, CDR1 is LNHDA and CDR2 SQIVND (reference sequence). Trimming took 7 bases from V and 4 from J, leaving 13 bases between them. As DNA, the CDR3 is TGTGCCAGTAACCAGGGGTTTAGCACTGAAGCTTTCTTT. Amino acid sequence: CASNQGFSTEAFF.

This clonotype has ten or more counts. This chain joins TRBV12-3 or TRBV12-4 and TRBJ2-5; tentatively, D is TRBD1 (6 bases). Deletions cut 4 bases from V and 3 bases from J, with 18 bases between. The CDR3 contains 16 residues. CDR3 loop: CASSSLDRPEKETQYF. CDR3 in DNA: TGTGCCAGCAGTTCGCTCGACAGGCCCGAAAAAGAGACCCAGTACTTC.